Sequencing of this T cell receptor (beta chain) was carried out in a study of radiotherapy plus CTLA-4 blockade in lung cancer. Study-wide context: Objective response rate was 15% to 20%; disease control rate, 31%. Study-level results: Early blood T cell clone dynamics, with interferon-beta, were reported to best predict response. Expansion of tumor-derived TCR clones was observed in blood after radiotherapy plus ipilimumab.

Between the trimmed V and J ends, which lost 5 bases and 0 bases, there was a span of 11 bases. This CDR3 contains 14 residues. The germline V gene has CDR1 MNHEY and CDR2 SMNVEV (reference sequence). Each patient with chemo-refractory metastatic non-small-cell lung cancer was treated with focal radiation plus CTLA-4 blockade using ipilimumab. Assay: immunoSEQ multiplex PCR; the TCRdb copy retains only in-frame clones and omits some. The top ten hold 2.5% to 3.5% of the sample, which has some 120,000 clones, around 84% seen once. About this clone itself: Its cognate antigen is unknown.

Sequencing was performed on peripheral blood, taken from a patient treated with radiotherapy plus ipilimumab. The chain combines TRBV27 with TRBJ2-7, with D unresolved. The receptor's source is a human donor with non-small cell lung cancer that progressed on radiotherapy plus ipilimumab. Some clones in this sample may be carry-over from other donors' samples. Written as DNA, the CDR3 is TGTGCCAGCAGTCCCAGGCCAAACTCCTACGAGCAGTACTTC. Its protein is CASSPRPNSYEQYF.